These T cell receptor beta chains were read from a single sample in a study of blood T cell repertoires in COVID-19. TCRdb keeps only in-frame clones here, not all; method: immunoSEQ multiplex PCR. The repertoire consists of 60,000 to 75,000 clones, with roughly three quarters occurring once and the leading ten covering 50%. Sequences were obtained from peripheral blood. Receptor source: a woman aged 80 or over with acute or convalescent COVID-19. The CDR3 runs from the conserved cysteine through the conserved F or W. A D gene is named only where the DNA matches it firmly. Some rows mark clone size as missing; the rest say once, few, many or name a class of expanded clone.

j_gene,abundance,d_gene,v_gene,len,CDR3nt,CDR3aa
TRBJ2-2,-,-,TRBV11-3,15,TGTGCCAGCAGCTTAACTAGCTTGAACACCGGGGAGCTGTTTTTT,CASSLTSLNTGELFF
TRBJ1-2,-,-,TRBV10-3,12,TGTGCCATCAGTGGGACAAACTATGGCTACACCTTC,CAISGTNYGYTF
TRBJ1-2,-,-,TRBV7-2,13,TGTGCCAGCAGCCACGACAGTTACTATGGCTACACCTTC,CASSHDSYYGYTF
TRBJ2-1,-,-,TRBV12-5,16,TGTGCTAGTGGTTTGGTTTTCGGCGGTACCTACAATGAGCAGTTCTTC,CASGLVFGGTYNEQFF
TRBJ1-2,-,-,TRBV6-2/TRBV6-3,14,TGTGCCAGCAGTCGGAGGGAGTTTCGGTATGGCTACACCTTC,CASSRREFRYGYTF
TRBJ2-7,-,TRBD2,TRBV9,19,TGTGCCAGCAGCGTACAGGGGGCTCCTAGCGGGAGCGGGCTGGTAGAGCAGTACTTC,CASSVQGAPSGSGLVEQYF
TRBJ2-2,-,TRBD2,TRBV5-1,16,TGCGCCAGCAGCCCGAGGACTAGCGGGAGCACCGGGGAGCTGTTTTTT,CASSPRTSGSTGELFF
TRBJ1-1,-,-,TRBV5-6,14,TGTGCCAGCAGCTTGACAGGGTTTCAGGGTGAAGCTTTCTTT,CASSLTGFQGEAFF
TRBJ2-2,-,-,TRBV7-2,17,TGTGCCAGCAGCTTAAGTGTGGCGGGACGGGTCGACGGGGAGCTGTTTTTT,CASSLSVAGRVDGELFF
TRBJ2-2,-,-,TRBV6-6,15,TGTGCCAGCAGCCGGGTCCTCGCGAACACCGGGGAGCTGTTTTTT,CASSRVLANTGELFF
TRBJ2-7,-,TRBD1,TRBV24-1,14,TGTGCCACCAGTGACGGGGACAGCAACTACGAGCAGTACTTC,CATSDGDSNYEQYF
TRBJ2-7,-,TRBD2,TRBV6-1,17,TGTGCCAGCAGTGAAGCCCCGGGACGGGACTACTCCTACGAGCAGTACTTC,CASSEAPGRDYSYEQYF
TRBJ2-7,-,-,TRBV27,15,TGTGCCAGCAGGCGATCTCGAGGGTCATCGGGGGAGCAGTACTTC,CASRRSRGSSGEQYF
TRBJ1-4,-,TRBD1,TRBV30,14,TGTGCCTGGAGTGGGATTGGGACAGTCGAGAAACTGTTTTTT,CAWSGIGTVEKLFF
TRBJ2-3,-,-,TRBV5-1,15,TGCGCCAGCAGACCAGACCCCTCTCAGGACAATACGCAGTATTTT,CASRPDPSQDNTQYF
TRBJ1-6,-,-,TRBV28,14,TGTGCCAGCAGTTTCGGACAATATAATTCACCCCTCCACTTT,CASSFGQYNSPLHF
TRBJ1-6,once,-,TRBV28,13,TGTGCCAGCAGTGAGCGGGGGAGATCACCCCTCCACTTT,CASSERGRSPLHF
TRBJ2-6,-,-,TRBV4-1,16,TGCGCCAGCAGCCTCCCCTATCGATCCGGGGCCAACGTCCTGACTTTC,CASSLPYRSGANVLTF
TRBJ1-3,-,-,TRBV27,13,TGTGCCAGCAGTTTCCAGGCCGGAAACACCATATATTTT,CASSFQAGNTIYF
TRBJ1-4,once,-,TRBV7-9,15,TGTGCCAGCAGCTTACGGGGGGCGAGGAATGAAAAACTGTTTTTT,CASSLRGARNEKLFF
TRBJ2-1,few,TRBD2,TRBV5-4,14,TGTGCCAGCAGCATTGGGGGACTAGCGCCTGAGCAGTTCTTC,CASSIGGLAPEQFF
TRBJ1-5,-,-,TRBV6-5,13,TGTGCCAGCAGCGAGATGGAGGGCCAGCCCCAGCATTTT,CASSEMEGQPQHF
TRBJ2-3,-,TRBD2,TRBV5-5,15,TGTGCCAGCAGACCTGGACTAGCGGGCACAGATACGCAGTATTTT,CASRPGLAGTDTQYF
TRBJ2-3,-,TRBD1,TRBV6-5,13,TGTGCCAGCACCGGACAGGGCACAGATACGCAGTATTTT,CASTGQGTDTQYF
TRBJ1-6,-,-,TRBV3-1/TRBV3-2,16,TGTGCCAGCAGCCAAGGGGCGGGGGGCAGGTATTCACCCCTCCACTTT,CASSQGAGGRYSPLHF
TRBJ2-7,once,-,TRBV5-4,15,TGTGCCAGCAGCCCGCGACAGGAACAGTCCTACGAGCAGTACTTC,CASSPRQEQSYEQYF